One sample yielded the 31 T cell receptor beta chains listed below, sequenced in a study of control samples from healthy donors and cancer patients (dated by TCRdb to the early 2020s). Library preparation was by the immunoSEQ multiplex PCR assay. The source is immuneACCESS, and TCRdb retained only in-frame sequences with V and J called. Part of the clones is not carried over; for the studies checked, unresolved V genes explain less than half of this, and the remainder is unexplained. Here the sample has around 190,000 clones; about 90% occur a single time. 1.1% to 1.5% of the sample is taken by the ten largest. Material: blood. These TCRs come from a woman aged 50 to 60 in good health.

The rearrangement uses TRBV29-1 and TRBJ2-3; 13 bases align to TRBD2. The CDR3 sequence is 15 residues long. The junction had 6 bases not matched to a gene; V was cut back by 4 bases and J by 5 bases. CDR1 SQVTM and CDR2 ANQGSEA come from the germline V gene. CDR3 sequence (DNA): TGCAGCGTTGTGACTAGCGGGGGGCAGGGAGATACGCAGTATTTT. Amino acids: CSVVTSGGQGDTQYF.

The chain couples TRBV3-1 (or the pseudogene TRBV3-2) to TRBJ2-5; perhaps TRBD1 as D (6 bases). Looked up from germline, CDR1 is LGHDT and CDR2 is YNNKEL (reference sequence). This CDR3 spans 16 amino acids. V lost 4 bases and J lost 3, with 18 bases in between. In DNA form, the CDR3 reads TGTGCCAGCAGCCGCCTATTCGGGACATCTGAAGAGACCCAGTACTTC. This codes for CASSRLFGTSEETQYF.

This chain uses TRBV4-1 with TRBJ2-1, with TRBD1 identical over 9 bases. The CDR3 totals 15 residues. V trimming: 2 bases; J trimming: 6 bases; junction bases outside the gene matches: 5. Germline lookup yields CDR1 MGHRA and CDR2 YSYEKL. CDR3 residues: CASSQSGQGSNEQFF. CDR3 in DNA: TGCGCCAGCAGCCAATCCGGACAGGGGAGCAATGAGCAGTTCTTC.

The rearrangement uses TRBV27 and TRBJ2-1; tentatively, D is TRBD2 (6 bases). The ends were cut back, 8 bases at V and 2 bases at J, with 16 bases in the middle. The CDR3 contains 15 residues. Germline CDR1 and CDR2: MNHEY and SMNVEV (reference sequence). CDR3 sequence reads: CASYRTLAPYNEQFF. DNA for the CDR3: TGTGCCAGCTATCGTACCCTAGCGCCCTACAATGAGCAGTTCTTC.

The rearrangement links TRBV6-1 to TRBJ2-1; D possibly corresponds to TRBD1 (6 bases). The CDR3 contains 12 residues. Trimming pared 2 bases from V and 9 bases from J, leaving 8 bases between. Germline V gives CDR1 MNHNS, CDR2 SASEGT. The DNA for the CDR3 is TGTGCCAGCAGTGAAACAGGGCGTGAGCAGTTCTTC. Its protein product is CASSETGREQFF.

This clone was found once. Within the sample, other DNA sequences also encode this same CDR3. The genes are TRBV29-1 and TRBJ1-2; the D is unclear. The germline V gene encodes CDR1 SQVTM and CDR2 ANQGSEA. The CDR3 consists of 13 residues. V dropped 3 bases and J dropped 7 bases, with 15 bases sitting between them. CDR3 coding DNA: TGCAGCGTTGAGGGTCAGGCCTCGGGTGGCTACACCTTC. Translating it yields CSVEGQASGGYTF.

The chain uses TRBV19 and TRBJ2-3; 15 bases agree with TRBD2. Germline V gene sequence: CDR1 LNHDA, CDR2 SQIVND (reference sequence). Trimming took 9 bases from V and 0 from J; bases not matched to a gene: 7. The CDR3 spans 17 residues. The chain's CDR3 is CASRTSGGAWSTDTQYF. In nucleotides, the CDR3 is TGTGCCAGCAGGACTAGCGGGGGGGCCTGGAGCACAGATACGCAGTATTTT.

The rearrangement joins TRBV6-6 to TRBJ1-6; a weak D match, TRBD1 (6 bases). Trimming removed 5 bases at V and 9 bases at J, with 20 bases between. CDR3 length: 16 amino acids. Germline V gene data show CDR1 as MNHNY and CDR2 as SVGAGI (reference sequence). The CDR3 region has the DNA TGTGCCAGCAGTCAAAGACAGGTCAGGTTTGGTTCACCCCTCCACTTT. It is translated as CASSQRQVRFGSPLHF.

The CDR3 DNA reads as TGTGCCAGCAGTTACGAACAGGGAGTGAGCAATGAGCAGTTCTTC. Residues: CASSYEQGVSNEQFF. This chain links TRBV6-5 with TRBJ2-1, with a weak D call TRBD1 (6 bases). Trimming removed 2 bases at V and 6 bases at J, with 14 bases between. The CDR3 is 15 residues long. Germline loops: CDR1 MNHEY, CDR2 SVGAGI.

The chain couples TRBV30 to TRBJ2-7, with a tentative D call TRBD2 (6 bases). There are 18 residues in the CDR3. V was shortened by 2 bases and J by 2 bases, with 25 bases between the two germline ends. The germline CDR1 and CDR2 sequences are GTSNPN and SVGIG (reference sequence). CDR3 sequence (DNA): TGTGCCTGGAGTTCTCCCCGTTGGAGTAGCGGATCCCCCTACGAGCAGTACTTC. This codes for CAWSSPRWSSGSPYEQYF.

The rearrangement uses TRBV2 and TRBJ1-4; D might be TRBD1 (6 bases). CDR3 length: 14 amino acids. The V and J ends lost 2 bases and 11 bases respectively, with 15 bases between them. The germline CDR1 and CDR2 sequences are SNHLY and FYNNEI. The CDR3 DNA reads TGTGCCAGCAGTGAAAGGGGGGGCCTGGTGAAACTGTTTTTT. Its protein product is CASSERGGLVKLFF.

The chain links TRBV28 to TRBJ1-2, with a weak D call TRBD1 (6 bases). V lost 4 bases to trimming and J lost 2 bases, with 20 bases between them. This CDR3 comprises 17 residues. From germline, CDR1 is MDHEN and CDR2 SYDVKM. The CDR3 is CASSSPGHYIPNYGYTF. CDR3 nucleotides: TGTGCCAGCAGTTCCCCGGGACACTATATCCCCAACTATGGCTACACCTTC.

The genes are TRBV27 and TRBJ2-3; 8 bases agree with TRBD2. Germline V gene lookup returns CDR1 MNHEY and CDR2 SMNVEV (reference sequence). The CDR3 spans 17 residues. Trimming at V came to 5 bases and at J to 1 base, leaving 11 bases not matched to a gene. CDR3 nucleotide sequence: TGTGCCAGCAGTCCCATGTCGTTCGGGGGGGGCACAGATACGCAGTATTTT. Its protein product is CASSPMSFGGGTDTQYF.

This clone was counted a few times. V and J are TRBV18 and TRBJ1-1, with D unclear. There are 13 residues in the CDR3. V gave up 0 bases and J gave up 4 bases, with 6 bases separating them. The germline V gene has CDR1 KGHSH and CDR2 LQKENI. The DNA for the CDR3 is TGTGCCAGCTCACCACCGACACGCACTGAAGCTTTCTTT. Its protein is CASSPPTRTEAFF.

The genes are TRBV5-6 and TRBJ1-1, with D unresolved. This CDR3 is 16 amino acids long. CDR1 is SGHDT, CDR2 YYEEEE, per germline. The V end lost 0 bases, the J end lost 1 base, and 13 bases lay between the germline ends. In DNA form, the CDR3 reads TGTGCCAGCAGCTTGGAGTGGGAGATGACGAACACTGAAGCTTTCTTT. It specifies CASSLEWEMTNTEAFF.

The chain couples TRBV4-3 to TRBJ2-3; 12 positions agree with TRBD2. With 0 bases clipped from V and 8 bases from J, the junction kept 12 bases outside the gene matches. Germline V gene sequence: CDR1 LGHNA, CDR2 YSLEER. This CDR3 region has 18 residues. The CDR3 DNA is TGCGCCAGCAGCCAAGAACTAGCGGGGGGCCAGAAAGAACTTACGCAGTATTTT. It codes for CASSQELAGGQKELTQYF.

CDR3 protein: CASSLSGDSYEQYF. The DNA of the CDR3 is TGTGCCAGCAGCCTTAGCGGAGACTCCTACGAGCAGTACTTC. The chain links TRBV11-1 to TRBJ2-7; tentative D call: TRBD2 (6 bases). Germline CDR1 SGHAT, CDR2 FQDESV (reference sequence). The CDR3 is 14 amino acids. The ends were cut back, 5 bases at V and 0 bases at J, with 11 bases in the middle.

The V and J genes are TRBV28 and TRBJ1-6, with 8 nucleotides matching TRBD1. With 0 bases clipped from V and 7 bases from J, the junction kept 8 bases outside the gene matches. In germline, CDR1 is MDHEN, CDR2 SYDVKM. The CDR3 is 17 residues long. The CDR3 nucleotides read TGTGCCAGCAGTTTATGGGCCCGACAGGGGTACAATTCACCCCTCCACTTT. Amino acid sequence: CASSLWARQGYNSPLHF.

The rearrangement joins TRBV30 to TRBJ1-4; D is possibly TRBD1 (5 bases). Trimming removed 3 bases from V and 3 bases from J, with 17 bases in between. This CDR3 region has 16 residues. Germline V gives CDR1 GTSNPN, CDR2 SVGIG (reference sequence). CDR3 nucleotide sequence: TGTGCCTGGAGGGTTAGGGGTTTCCCGGCTAATGAAAAACTGTTTTTT. It encodes CAWRVRGFPANEKLFF.

The rearrangement joins TRBV9 to TRBJ2-1; maybe TRBD2 (7 bases). Trimming shortened V by 0 bases and J by 4 bases, and 11 bases separated the two germline ends. Looked up from germline, CDR1 is SGDLS and CDR2 is YYNGEE. CDR3 length: 15 amino acids. The chain's CDR3 is CASSVEGGQYNEQFF. The DNA for the CDR3 is TGTGCCAGCAGCGTAGAGGGGGGGCAGTACAATGAGCAGTTCTTC.

CDR3 protein: CAILADRGYGYTF. CDR3 in DNA: TGTGCCATTCTTGCGGACAGGGGCTATGGCTACACCTTC. The chain combines TRBV6-5 with TRBJ1-2; 9 nucleotides agree with TRBD1. After removal of 10 bases from V and 4 bases from J, the junction contained 7 bases not matched to a gene. This CDR3 contains 13 residues. Germline values: CDR1 MNHEY, CDR2 SVGAGI.

This clone was detected only once. The V call is TRBV4-3, the J call TRBJ2-1; D unresolved. The V gene lost 1 base and the J gene lost 3 bases, with 7 bases spanning the gap. Per germline, CDR1 LGHNA and CDR2 YSLEER. This CDR3 spans 14 amino acids. For the CDR3, the DNA is TGCGCCAGCAGCCAAGTTTCCGGCTACAATGAGCAGTTCTTC. It is translated as CASSQVSGYNEQFF.

The chain combines TRBV7-8 with TRBJ1-2, with D possibly TRBD1 on 6 matching bases. This CDR3 contains 15 residues. V lost 5 bases to trimming and J lost 2 bases, with 15 bases between them. Per the germline V gene, CDR1 is SGHVS and CDR2 is FQNEAQ. CDR3 nucleotides: TGTGCCAGCAGCCCCCAGTCGCAGGGGAACTATGGCTACACCTTC. Protein: CASSPQSQGNYGYTF.

The V call is TRBV6-6, the J call TRBJ1-2; TRBD1 aligns across 7 bases. The CDR3 covers 13 residues. V trimming: 6 bases; J trimming: 4 bases; junction bases outside the gene matches: 5. Germline V CDR1 and CDR2: MNHNY, SVGAGI (reference sequence). This CDR3 is CASSHRGTYGYTF. The CDR3 DNA reads TGTGCCAGCAGCCACAGGGGCACCTATGGCTACACCTTC.

This clone was seen a handful of times. This chain connects TRBV7-9 to TRBJ2-2; D tentatively reads TRBD1 or TRBD2 (5 bases each). The length of the CDR3 is 15 residues. The ends were cut back, 5 bases at V and 5 bases at J, with 15 bases in the middle. Looked up from germline, CDR1 is SEHNR and CDR2 is FQNEAQ (reference sequence). This CDR3 reads CASSTRGVQTGELFF. CDR3 nucleotides: TGTGCCAGCAGCACCCGAGGGGTGCAGACCGGGGAGCTGTTTTTT.

The rearrangement joins TRBV5-1 to TRBJ2-2; D gene unclear. Trimming stripped 2 bases from V and 3 bases from J, with 8 bases between. This CDR3 spans 14 amino acids. Germline lookup yields CDR1 SGHRS and CDR2 YFSETQ. The CDR3 protein is CASSLPAHTGELFF. In DNA form, the CDR3 reads TGCGCCAGCAGCTTACCAGCCCACACCGGGGAGCTGTTTTTT.

V usage is TRBV7-2 and J usage is TRBJ2-7; the match to TRBD2 covers 7 bases. With 5 bases clipped from V and 3 bases from J, the junction kept 7 bases outside the gene matches. The germline CDR1 and CDR2 sequences are SGHTA and FQGNSA. This CDR3 region has 14 residues. CDR3 in DNA: TGTGCCAGCAGCGCCAGGGAGGGAGGCTACGAGCAGTACTTC. Amino acids: CASSAREGGYEQYF.

V and J are TRBV9 and TRBJ1-6; TRBD1 matches at 9 bases. This CDR3 has 15 residues. Germline CDR1 is SGDLS and CDR2 is YYNGEE. V lost 3 bases, J lost 10 bases, and 8 bases stayed unmatched. CDR3 loop: CASSAGQGKSSPLHF. The CDR3 DNA reads as TGTGCCAGCAGCGCGGGACAGGGAAAATCATCACCCCTCCACTTT. Full variable domain (rest looked up from reference TRBV9 and TRBJ1-6): DSGVTQTPKHLITATGQRVTLRCSPRSGDLSVYWYQQSLDQGLQFLIQYYNGEERAKGNILERFSAQQFPDLHSELNLSSLELGDSALYFCASSAGQGKSSPLHFGNGTRLTVT.

The V call is TRBV29-1, the J call TRBJ2-5; D unclear. Germline V lookup: CDR1 SQVTM, CDR2 ANQGSEA. Trimming took off 3 bases at V and 4 bases at J, with 12 bases between the two ends. The CDR3 runs to 13 residues. CDR3 sequence (DNA): TGCAGCGTTGAGCGTGGGCAGCCAGAGACCCAGTACTTC. This gives the protein CSVERGQPETQYF.

The gene calls are TRBV21-1 and TRBJ2-7; TRBD2, the table's D call, was not compared with the DNA. TRBV21-1 is a pseudogene segment. The CDR3 is 16 amino acids. The CDR3 loop reads CASRYSVKREFYEQYF. The CDR3 DNA follows: TGTGCCAGCAGGTACTCTGTAAAAAGGGAGTTCTACGAGCAGTACTTC.

The chain is built from TRBV4-3 and TRBJ1-3; D not resolved. CDR3 length: 16 residues. The V gene lost 4 bases and the J gene lost 0 bases, with 13 bases spanning the gap. Germline loops: CDR1 LGHNA, CDR2 YSLEER. CDR3 amino acids: CASSPDSGSSGNTIYF. For the CDR3, the DNA is TGCGCCAGCAGCCCAGATTCGGGGAGCTCTGGAAACACCATATATTTT.